The sequence of this T cell receptor beta chain was determined in a study of cytomegalovirus exposure and HLA in healthy donors. PCR was performed using 60 Vbeta and 13 Jbeta primers. Only in-frame clones appear in the TCRdb table, and some are missing; sequencing was by immunoSEQ multiplex PCR. Its clone listing holds some 72,000 clones. This CDR3 is built from 15 residues. Germline V lookup: CDR1 GTSNPN, CDR2 SVGIG (reference sequence). V gave up 3 bases and J gave up 5 bases; unmatched junction bases: 4. The specimen was PBMCs. This TCR came from a man aged 40-49 years in good health and CMV-seronegative. This chain links TRBV30 with TRBJ2-3; the match to TRBD2 covers 14 bases. The CDR3 sequence: CAWSIGTSGGDTQYF. DNA of the CDR3: TGTGCCTGGAGCATCGGGACTAGCGGGGGAGATACGCAGTATTTT.